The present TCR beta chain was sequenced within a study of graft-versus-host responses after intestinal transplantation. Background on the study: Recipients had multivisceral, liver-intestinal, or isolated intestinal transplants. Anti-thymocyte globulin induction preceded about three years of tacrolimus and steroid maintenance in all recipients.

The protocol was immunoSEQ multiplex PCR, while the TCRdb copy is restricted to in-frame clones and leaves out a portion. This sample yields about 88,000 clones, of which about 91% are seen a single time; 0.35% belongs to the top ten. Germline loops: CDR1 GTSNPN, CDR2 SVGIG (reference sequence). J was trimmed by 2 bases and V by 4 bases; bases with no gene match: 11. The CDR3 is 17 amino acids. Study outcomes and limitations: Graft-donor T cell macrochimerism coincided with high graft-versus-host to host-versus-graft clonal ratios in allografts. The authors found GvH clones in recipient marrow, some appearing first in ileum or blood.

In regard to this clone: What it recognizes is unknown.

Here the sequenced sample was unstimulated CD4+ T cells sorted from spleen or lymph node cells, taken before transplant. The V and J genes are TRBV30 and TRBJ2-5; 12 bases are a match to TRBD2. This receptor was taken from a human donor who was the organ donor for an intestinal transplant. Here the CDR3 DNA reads TGTGCCTGGAAGAGTAAACTAGCGGGGGGCCTACAAGAGACCCAGTACTTC. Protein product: CAWKSKLAGGLQETQYF. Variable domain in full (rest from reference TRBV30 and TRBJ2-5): SQTIHQWPATLVQPVGSPLSLECTVEGTSNPNLYWYRQAAGRGLQLLFYSVGIGQISSEVPQNLSASRPQDRQFILSSKKLLLSDSGFYLCAWKSKLAGGLQETQYFGPGTRLLVL.